This T cell receptor beta chain was captured by sequencing in a study of T cell repertoires in cytomegalovirus infection. Study-wide background: Both a matching HLA type and CMV infection were indicated by public TCR beta signatures. General study findings and limits: Summed public TCR beta family frequency identified CMV carriers bearing the relevant HLA.

This clonotype was observed many times. Its antigen is not known. After removal of 0 bases from V and 1 base from J, the junction contained 7 bases not matched to a gene. CDR3 length: 17 residues. The germline V gene encodes CDR1 MGHDK and CDR2 SYGVNS. From the reads, TCRdb called clonotypes with MiXCR, one entry per CDR3 protein. The sample lists 200,000 to 300,000 distinct CDR3 sequences; more than 9% were seen once. This rearrangement joins TRBV25-1 to TRBJ2-5, with 8 bases fitting TRBD2. The receptor was isolated from a human donor in good health (CMV status not recorded). Some clones in this sample may be carry-over from other donors' samples. The sequencing sample was made of PBMCs. The CDR3 region is CASSEYMVAGLQETQYF. CDR3 DNA: TGTGCCAGCAGTGAATATATGGTAGCGGGGCTCCAAGAGACCCAGTACTTC.